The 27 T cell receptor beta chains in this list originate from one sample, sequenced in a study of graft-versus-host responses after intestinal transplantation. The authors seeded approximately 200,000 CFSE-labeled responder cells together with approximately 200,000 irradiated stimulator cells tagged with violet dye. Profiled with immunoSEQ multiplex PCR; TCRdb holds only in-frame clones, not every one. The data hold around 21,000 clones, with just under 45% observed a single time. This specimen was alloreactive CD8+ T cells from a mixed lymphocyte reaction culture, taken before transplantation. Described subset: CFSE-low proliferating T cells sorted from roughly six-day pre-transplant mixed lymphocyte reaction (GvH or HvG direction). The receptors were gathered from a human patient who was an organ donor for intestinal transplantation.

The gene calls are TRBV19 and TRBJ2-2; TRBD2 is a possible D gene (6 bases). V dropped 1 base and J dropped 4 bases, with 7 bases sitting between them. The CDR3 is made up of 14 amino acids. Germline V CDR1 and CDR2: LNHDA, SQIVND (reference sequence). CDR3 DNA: TGTGCCAGTAGTATAGTCGGGGGCACCGGGGAGCTGTTTTTT. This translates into CASSIVGGTGELFF. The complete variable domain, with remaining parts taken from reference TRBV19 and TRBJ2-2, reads DGGITQSPKYLFRKEGQNVTLSCEQNLNHDAMYWYRQDPGQGLRLIYYSQIVNDFQKGDIAEGYSVSREKKESFPLTVTSAQKNPTAFYLCASSIVGGTGELFFGEGSRLTVL.

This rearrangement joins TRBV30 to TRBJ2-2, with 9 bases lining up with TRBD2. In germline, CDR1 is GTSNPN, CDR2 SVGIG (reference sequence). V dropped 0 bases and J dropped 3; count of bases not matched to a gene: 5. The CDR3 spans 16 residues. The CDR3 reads CAWSVILAGYTGELFF. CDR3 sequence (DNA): TGTGCCTGGAGTGTAATCCTAGCGGGATACACCGGGGAGCTGTTTTTT.

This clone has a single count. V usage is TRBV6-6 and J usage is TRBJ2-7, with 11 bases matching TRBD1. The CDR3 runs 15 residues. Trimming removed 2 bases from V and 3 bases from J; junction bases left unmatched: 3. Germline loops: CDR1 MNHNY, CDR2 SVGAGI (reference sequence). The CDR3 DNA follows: TGTGCCAGCAGTTACGGGACAGGGGGTGGCTACGAGCAGTACTTC. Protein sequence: CASSYGTGGGYEQYF.

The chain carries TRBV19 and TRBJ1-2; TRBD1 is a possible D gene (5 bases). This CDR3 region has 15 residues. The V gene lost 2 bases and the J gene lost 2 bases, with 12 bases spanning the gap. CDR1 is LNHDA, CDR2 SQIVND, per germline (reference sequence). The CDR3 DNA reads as TGTGCCAGTAGTATATGGGACGGTTCAAACTATGGCTACACCTTC. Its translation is CASSIWDGSNYGYTF.

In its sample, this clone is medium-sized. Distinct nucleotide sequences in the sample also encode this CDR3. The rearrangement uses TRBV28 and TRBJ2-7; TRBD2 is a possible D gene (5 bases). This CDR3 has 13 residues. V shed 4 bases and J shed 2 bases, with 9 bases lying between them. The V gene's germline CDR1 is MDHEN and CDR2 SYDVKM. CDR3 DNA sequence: TGTGCCAGCAGTTACGGGATCGCCTACGAGCAGTACTTC. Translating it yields CASSYGIAYEQYF.

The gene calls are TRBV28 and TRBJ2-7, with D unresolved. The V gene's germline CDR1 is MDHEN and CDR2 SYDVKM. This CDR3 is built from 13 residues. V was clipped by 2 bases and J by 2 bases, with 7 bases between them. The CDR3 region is CASSLGVPYEQYF. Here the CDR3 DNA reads TGTGCCAGCAGTTTAGGGGTTCCCTACGAGCAGTACTTC.

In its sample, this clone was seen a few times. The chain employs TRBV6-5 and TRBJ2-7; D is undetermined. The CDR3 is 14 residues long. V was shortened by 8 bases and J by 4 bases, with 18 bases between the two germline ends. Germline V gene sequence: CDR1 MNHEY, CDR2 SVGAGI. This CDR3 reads CASGPLGLAYEQYF. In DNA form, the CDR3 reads TGTGCCAGCGGACCTCTGGGTCTCGCGTACGAGCAGTACTTC.

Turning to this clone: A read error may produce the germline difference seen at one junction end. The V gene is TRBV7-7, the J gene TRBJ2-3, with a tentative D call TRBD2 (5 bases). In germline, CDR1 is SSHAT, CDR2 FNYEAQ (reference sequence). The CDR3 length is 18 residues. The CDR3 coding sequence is TGTGCTAGCAGCTTAGCGTCTTCCCAGGCACAATCGACAGATACGCAGTATTTT. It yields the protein CASSLASSQAQSTDTQYF.

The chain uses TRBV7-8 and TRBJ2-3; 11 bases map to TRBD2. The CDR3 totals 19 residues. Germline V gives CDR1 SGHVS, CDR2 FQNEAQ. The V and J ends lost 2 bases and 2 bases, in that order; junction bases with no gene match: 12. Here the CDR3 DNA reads TGTGCCAGCAGCTTATTCAGTGGTTCGGGACTAGCGGCCACAGATACGCAGTATTTT. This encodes CASSLFSGSGLAATDTQYF.

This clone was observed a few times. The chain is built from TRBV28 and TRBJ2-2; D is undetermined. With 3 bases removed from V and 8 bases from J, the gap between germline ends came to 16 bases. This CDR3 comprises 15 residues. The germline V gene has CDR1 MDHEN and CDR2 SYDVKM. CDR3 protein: CASSFNSRLWGELFF. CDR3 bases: TGTGCCAGCAGTTTTAATAGTAGGCTGTGGGGGGAGCTGTTTTTT.

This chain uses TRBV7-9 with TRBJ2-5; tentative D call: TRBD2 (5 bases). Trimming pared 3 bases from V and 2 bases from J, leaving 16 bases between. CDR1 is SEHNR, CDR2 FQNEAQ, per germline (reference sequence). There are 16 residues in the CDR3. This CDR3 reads CASSFSGNSRQETQYF. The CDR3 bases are TGTGCCAGCAGCTTCAGCGGCAACTCACGACAAGAGACCCAGTACTTC.

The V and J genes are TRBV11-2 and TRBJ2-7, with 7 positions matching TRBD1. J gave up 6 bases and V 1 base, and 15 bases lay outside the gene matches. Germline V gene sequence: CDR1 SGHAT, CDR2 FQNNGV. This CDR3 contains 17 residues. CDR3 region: CASSLAFGGQSLGEQYF. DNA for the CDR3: TGTGCCAGCAGCTTAGCCTTTGGGGGACAGAGCCTAGGCGAGCAGTACTTC.

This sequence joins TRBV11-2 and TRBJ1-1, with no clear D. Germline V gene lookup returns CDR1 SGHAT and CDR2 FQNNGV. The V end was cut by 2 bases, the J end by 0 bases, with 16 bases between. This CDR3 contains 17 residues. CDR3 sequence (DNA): TGTGCCAGCAGCTTACGAGGGCCCAGTGCCATGAACACTGAAGCTTTCTTT. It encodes CASSLRGPSAMNTEAFF.

CDR3 residues: CSVAWFPSGFESSYNEQFF. CDR3 DNA sequence: TGCAGCGTTGCGTGGTTCCCTTCGGGGTTTGAGAGCTCCTACAATGAGCAGTTCTTC. The chain uses TRBV29-1 and TRBJ2-1; maybe TRBD2 (5 bases). The ends were cut back, 4 bases at V and 0 bases at J, with 25 bases in the middle. Per germline, CDR1 SQVTM and CDR2 ANQGSEA. CDR3 size: 19 residues.

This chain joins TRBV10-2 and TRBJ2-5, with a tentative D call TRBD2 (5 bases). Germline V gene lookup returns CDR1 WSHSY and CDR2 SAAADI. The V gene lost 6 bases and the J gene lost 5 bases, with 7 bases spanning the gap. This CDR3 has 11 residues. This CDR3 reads CASSVAETQYF. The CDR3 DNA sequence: TGCGCCAGCAGCGTAGCGGAGACCCAGTACTTC.

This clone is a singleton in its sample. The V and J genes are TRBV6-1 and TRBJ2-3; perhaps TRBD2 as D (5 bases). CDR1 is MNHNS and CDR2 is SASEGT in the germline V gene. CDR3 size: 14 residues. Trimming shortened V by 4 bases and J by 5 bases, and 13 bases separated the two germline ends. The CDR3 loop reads CASSGRGTRDTQYF. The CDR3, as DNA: TGTGCCAGCAGTGGACGGGGAACCCGAGATACGCAGTATTTT.

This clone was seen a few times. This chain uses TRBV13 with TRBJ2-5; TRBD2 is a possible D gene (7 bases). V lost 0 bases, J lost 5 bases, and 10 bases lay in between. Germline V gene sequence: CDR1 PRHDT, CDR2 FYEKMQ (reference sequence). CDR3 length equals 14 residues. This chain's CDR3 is CASSLGGGLETQYF. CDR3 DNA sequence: TGTGCCAGCAGCTTAGGGGGGGGGCTCGAGACCCAGTACTTC.

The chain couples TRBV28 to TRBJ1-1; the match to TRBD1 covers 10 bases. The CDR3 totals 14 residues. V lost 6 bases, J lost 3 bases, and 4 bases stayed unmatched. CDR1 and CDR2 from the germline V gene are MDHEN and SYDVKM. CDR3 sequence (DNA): TGTGCCAGCAGCTGGGGGACAGGGGACACTGAAGCTTTCTTT. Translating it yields CASSWGTGDTEAFF. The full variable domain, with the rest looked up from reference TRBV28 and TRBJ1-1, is DVKVTQSSRYLVKRTGEKVFLECVQDMDHENMFWYRQDPGLGLRLIYFSYDVKMKEKGDIPEGYSVSREKKERFSLILESASTNQTSMYLCASSWGTGDTEAFFGQGTRLTVV.

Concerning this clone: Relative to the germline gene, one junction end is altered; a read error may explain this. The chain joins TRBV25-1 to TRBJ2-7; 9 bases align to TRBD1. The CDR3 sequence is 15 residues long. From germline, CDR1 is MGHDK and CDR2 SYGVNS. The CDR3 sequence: CAGSEGTGLSYEQYF. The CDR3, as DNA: TGTGCCGGCAGTGAGGGGACAGGGCTTTCCTACGAGCAGTACTTC.

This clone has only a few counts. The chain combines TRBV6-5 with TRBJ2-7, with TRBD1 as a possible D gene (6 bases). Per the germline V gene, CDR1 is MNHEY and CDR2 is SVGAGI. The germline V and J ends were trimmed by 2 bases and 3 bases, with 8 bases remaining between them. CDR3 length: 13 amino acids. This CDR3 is CASSYGGLYEQYF. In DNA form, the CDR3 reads TGTGCCAGCAGTTACGGGGGCCTCTACGAGCAGTACTTC.

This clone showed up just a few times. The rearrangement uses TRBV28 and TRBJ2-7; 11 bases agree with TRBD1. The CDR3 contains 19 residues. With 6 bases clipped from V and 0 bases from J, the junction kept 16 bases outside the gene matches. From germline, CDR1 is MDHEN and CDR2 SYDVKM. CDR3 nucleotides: TGTGCCAGCAGGTCCGGGACAGGGGGTTTCGGATATCCCTCCTACGAGCAGTACTTC. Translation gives CASRSGTGGFGYPSYEQYF.

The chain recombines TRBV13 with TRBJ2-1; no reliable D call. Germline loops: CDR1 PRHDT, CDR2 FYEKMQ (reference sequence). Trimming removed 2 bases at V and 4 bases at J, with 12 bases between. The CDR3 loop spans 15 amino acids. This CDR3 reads CASSLSPQPYNEQFF. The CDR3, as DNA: TGTGCCAGCAGCTTAAGCCCCCAGCCTTACAATGAGCAGTTCTTC.

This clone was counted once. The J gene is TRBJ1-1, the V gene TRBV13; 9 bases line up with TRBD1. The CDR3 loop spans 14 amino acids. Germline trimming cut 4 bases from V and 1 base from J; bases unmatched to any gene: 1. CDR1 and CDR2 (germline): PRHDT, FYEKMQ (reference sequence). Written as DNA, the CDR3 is TGTGCCAGCAGCTGGGGACAGGGGAACACTGAAGCTTTCTTT. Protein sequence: CASSWGQGNTEAFF.

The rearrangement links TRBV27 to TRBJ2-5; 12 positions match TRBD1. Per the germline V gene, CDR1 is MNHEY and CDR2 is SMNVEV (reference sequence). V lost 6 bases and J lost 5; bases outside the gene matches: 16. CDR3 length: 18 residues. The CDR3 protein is CASSTLSGTGGVRETQYF. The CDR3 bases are TGTGCCAGCAGCACCCTTTCCGGGACAGGGGGCGTTAGGGAGACCCAGTACTTC.

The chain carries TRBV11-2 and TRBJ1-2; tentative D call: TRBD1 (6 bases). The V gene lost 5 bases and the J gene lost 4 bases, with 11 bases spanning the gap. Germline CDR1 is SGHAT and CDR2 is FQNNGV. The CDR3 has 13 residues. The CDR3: CASSPGQPYGYTF. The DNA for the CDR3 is TGTGCCAGCAGCCCAGGACAGCCCTATGGCTACACCTTC.

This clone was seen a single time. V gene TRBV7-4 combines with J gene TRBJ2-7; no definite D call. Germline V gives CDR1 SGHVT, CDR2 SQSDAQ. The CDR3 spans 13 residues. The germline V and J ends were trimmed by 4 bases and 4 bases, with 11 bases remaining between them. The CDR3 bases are TGTGCCAGCAGCTCCGATCCGGGTTACGAGCAGTACTTC. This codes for CASSSDPGYEQYF.

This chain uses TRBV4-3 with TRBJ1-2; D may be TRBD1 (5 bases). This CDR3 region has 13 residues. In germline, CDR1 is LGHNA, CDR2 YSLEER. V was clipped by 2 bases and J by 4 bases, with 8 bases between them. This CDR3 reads CASSQMRGYGYTF. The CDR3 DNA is TGCGCCAGCAGCCAAATGAGGGGCTATGGCTACACCTTC.